These 13 T cell receptor beta chains were sequenced from one sample in a study of OX40 agonist ivuxolimab in advanced cancers. Only in-frame clones appear in the TCRdb table, and some are missing; sequencing was by immunoSEQ multiplex PCR. The sample includes 69,000 or so clones, roughly 82% of them seen just once. Material: CD4+ or CD8+ T cells sorted from blood, obtained in a trial of the OX40 agonist ivuxolimab. These receptors all come from an adult with an advanced solid tumor such as melanoma, head and neck, liver or kidney cancer.

The chain links TRBV5-1 to TRBJ1-1; D is ambiguous. CDR1 SGHRS and CDR2 YFSETQ come from the germline V gene. The CDR3 has 17 amino acids. The germline V and J ends were trimmed by 4 bases and 4 bases, with 23 bases remaining between them. The CDR3 sequence: CASSLGPELGYSTEAFF. The CDR3 DNA follows: TGCGCCAGCAGCCTAGGGCCCGAGCTTGGGTACAGCACTGAAGCTTTCTTT.

The genes are TRBV18 and TRBJ1-5; 7 nucleotides match TRBD1. Unmatched junction bases numbered 1, after V lost 3 bases and J lost 5 bases. CDR1 and CDR2 (germline): KGHSH, LQKENI. The CDR3 extends over 13 amino acids. Written as DNA, the CDR3 is TGTGCCAGCTCACCCACAGGGGATCAGCCCCAGCATTTT. Its protein product is CASSPTGDQPQHF.

The genes are TRBV19 and TRBJ2-7; D possibly uses TRBD1 or TRBD2 (6 bases each). The CDR3 length is 14 residues. CDR1 and CDR2 from the germline V gene are LNHDA and SQIVND (reference sequence). Between the trimmed V and J ends, which lost 0 bases and 6 bases, there was a span of 12 bases. CDR3 nucleotides: TGTGCCAGTAGTATAGATCCCGGAGGGGGCGAGCAGTACTTC. It encodes CASSIDPGGGEQYF.

The chain links TRBV28 to TRBJ2-5; tentative D call: TRBD1 (5 bases). The CDR3 length is 12 residues. With 6 bases removed from V and 1 base from J, the gap between germline ends came to 6 bases. Looked up from germline, CDR1 is MDHEN and CDR2 is SYDVKM. CDR3: CASSRAQETQYF. In nucleotides, the CDR3 is TGTGCCAGCAGCAGGGCCCAAGAGACCCAGTACTTC.

The chain has TRBV18 and TRBJ2-7, with D possibly TRBD1 on 5 matching bases. Germline V lookup: CDR1 KGHSH, CDR2 LQKENI. Trimming stripped 1 base from V and 0 bases from J, with 7 bases between. The CDR3 sequence is 14 residues long. CDR3 region: CASSPQTDSYEQYF. CDR3 bases: TGTGCCAGCTCACCACAGACAGACTCCTACGAGCAGTACTTC.

The CDR3 here is CAISDATKSKTQYF. As DNA, the CDR3 is TGTGCCATCAGTGACGCTACCAAATCTAAGACCCAGTACTTC. This chain uses TRBV10-3 with TRBJ2-5; D uncertain. The CDR3 contains 14 residues. Germline V gives CDR1 ENHRY, CDR2 SYGVKD. The V end lost 3 bases, the J end lost 6 bases, and 14 bases lay between the germline ends.

This clone was recorded a few times. The chain employs TRBV27 and TRBJ2-5; 10 bases fit TRBD2. Losses at the gene ends were 8 bases for V and 10 bases for J; bases not matched to a gene: 16. Germline V gene data show CDR1 as MNHEY and CDR2 as SMNVEV (reference sequence). CDR3 length equals 15 residues. In nucleotides, the CDR3 is TGTGCCAGCGGTAGGACTAGCGGACCCGGGTTCGACCAGTACTTC. It encodes CASGRTSGPGFDQYF.

V usage is TRBV28 and J usage is TRBJ2-7, with D perhaps TRBD2 (6 bases). Trimming took 1 base from V and 5 from J, leaving 15 bases between them. In germline, CDR1 is MDHEN, CDR2 SYDVKM. This CDR3 is built from 15 residues. The DNA of the CDR3 is TGTGCCAGCAGTTTATCTGGGGGGAGGTCCCACGAGCAGTACTTC. As protein: CASSLSGGRSHEQYF.

V gene TRBV5-1 combines with J gene TRBJ2-6; D gene unclear. Trimming pared 2 bases from V and 1 base from J, leaving 10 bases between. CDR1 is SGHRS and CDR2 is YFSETQ in the germline V gene. The CDR3 totals 16 residues. CDR3 coding DNA: TGCGCCAGCAGCTTAGGGCCTACGTCTGGGGCCAACGTCCTGACTTTC. Translating it yields CASSLGPTSGANVLTF.

The chain joins TRBV27 to TRBJ1-2, with 11 bases that match TRBD1. Germline V gene sequence: CDR1 MNHEY, CDR2 SMNVEV (reference sequence). CDR3 size: 15 residues. V was pared by 5 bases and J by 13 bases, with 15 bases of the junction left unmatched. The CDR3 region has the DNA TGTGCCAGCAGTCCCAAACCCCGCCGGACAGGGGGCATCACCTTC. Translation gives CASSPKPRRTGGITF.

J is TRBJ2-2 and V is TRBV5-1; TRBD1 agrees at 7 bases. Looked up from germline, CDR1 is SGHRS and CDR2 is YFSETQ. This CDR3 has 16 residues. V lost 4 bases and J lost 2; bases outside the gene matches: 8. CDR3 nucleotide sequence: TGCGCCAGCAGCGTATCCGGGACAGCAAACACCGGGGAGCTGTTTTTT. Its protein is CASSVSGTANTGELFF.

This clone was counted between two and nine times. The chain has TRBV27 and TRBJ2-7; 14 bases align to TRBD2. Germline assignment: CDR1 MNHEY and CDR2 SMNVEV (reference sequence). V gave up 6 bases and J gave up 5 bases; unmatched junction bases: 3. The CDR3 extends over 14 amino acids. The CDR3 reads CASRRGLAGDEQYF. CDR3 coding DNA: TGTGCCAGCAGGCGGGGACTAGCGGGAGACGAGCAGTACTTC.

The chain couples TRBV5-1 to TRBJ1-3; unclear D gene. V was trimmed by 0 bases and J by 1 base, leaving 8 bases between them. The CDR3 sequence is 15 residues long. Germline V CDR1 and CDR2: SGHRS, YFSETQ. The CDR3 is CASSLGRQSGNTIYF. In DNA form, the CDR3 reads TGCGCCAGCAGCTTGGGTAGGCAATCTGGAAACACCATATATTTT.